This TCR beta chain appears in the sequencing data of a study of beta chain features in type 1 diabetes. Regarding the study as a whole: Researchers could not determine here whether HLA type influences TCRB rearrangement. People with Type 1 diabetes carried modestly yet significantly shorter TCRB CDR3s in all four CD4+ subsets. The study found fewer insertions and more deletions at VDJ junctions in type 1 diabetes patients.

The CDR3 spans 14 residues. The germline CDR1 and CDR2 sequences are LNHDA and SQIVND (reference sequence). V lost 2 bases and J lost 4, with 12 bases in between. Remarks on this clone: The antigen is not known.

Expressed TCRB transcripts were sequenced, since all the RNA that had been isolated was reverse transcribed. Only in-frame clones appear in the TCRdb table, and some are missing; sequencing was by immunoSEQ multiplex PCR. The sample carries hundreds of thousands of clones, about an eighth recorded once. Cells sorted by CD45RO/CCR7/CD25/CD127/CD95/CD27 comprised CD4+ naive, central memory, regulatory and stem cell-like memory cells. Input material: naive CD4+ T cells from blood. V and J are TRBV19 and TRBJ2-7; no clear D gene. The receptor was isolated from a man between 18 and 29 years old with type 1 diabetes. In DNA form, the CDR3 reads TGTGCCAGTAGTATACCGGGCAGAGAATACGAGCAGTACTTC. Translation gives CASSIPGREYEQYF.